This T cell receptor beta chain was sequenced for a study of a mutant IDH1 vaccine in newly diagnosed glioma. Study background: Averaging around 42 years of age, treated patients were around 62% male and approximately 40% female. Notes on the study in general: Immune responses arising from the vaccine appeared in approximately 93% of patients. Changes to the top peripheral T cell clonotypes appeared unrelated to pseudoprogression.

Assay used: immunoSEQ multiplex PCR; TCRdb lists only in-frame clones, some missing. The data show about 88,000 clones, approximately 80% seen once. Trimming took off 0 bases at V and 3 bases at J, with 19 bases between the two ends. Germline CDR1 and CDR2: SGHRS and YFSETQ. The CDR3 is made up of 18 amino acids. For this clone: Antigen unknown.

Time point indicated: baseline, week 1 (first vaccination visit). Treatment: pre-vaccination baseline after standard-of-care therapy. Newly diagnosed WHO grade 3 or 4 IDH1-mutant, ATRX-lost astrocytomas were identified in the donors. The J gene is TRBJ1-3, the V gene TRBV5-1; D is undetermined. This specimen was PBMCs, taken from a glioma patient treated with radiotherapy, temozolomide or both. The TCR sequence derives from a middle-aged man with glioma. Some clones in this sample may be carry-over from other donors' samples. CDR3 loop: CASSLEPTTGPSGNTIYF. The CDR3 nucleotides are TGCGCCAGCAGCTTGGAGCCCACCACGGGCCCCAGTGGAAACACCATATATTTT.